This TCR beta chain was sequenced for a study of graft-versus-host responses after intestinal transplantation. Study outcomes and limitations: Early declines in HvG clones that occurred post-transplant were associated with peak circulating GvH clone levels.

Turning to this clone: Its antigen is unidentified.

TCRdb's table, derived via immunoSEQ multiplex PCR, lists solely in-frame clones and lacks some. The sample yields more than 9,500 clones, 70% to 80% seen once. The CDR3 is 16 amino acids. Germline CDR1 and CDR2: LGHNA and YSLEER. Trimming cost V 1 base and J 4 bases; bases outside gene matches: 8. Intraepithelial plus lamina propria lymphocytes were released by processing graft tissue. This chain links TRBV4-3 with TRBJ2-7; TRBD2 aligns across 9 bases. The specimen was ileum tissue, collected around 4.5 months after intestinal transplantation. This TCR came from a human patient who received an intestinal transplant, so some T cells may come from the graft donor. The CDR3 DNA sequence: TGCGCCAGCAGCCAAGGGATAGCGGGAGTCGTGTACGAGCAGTACTTC. It yields the protein CASSQGIAGVVYEQYF.